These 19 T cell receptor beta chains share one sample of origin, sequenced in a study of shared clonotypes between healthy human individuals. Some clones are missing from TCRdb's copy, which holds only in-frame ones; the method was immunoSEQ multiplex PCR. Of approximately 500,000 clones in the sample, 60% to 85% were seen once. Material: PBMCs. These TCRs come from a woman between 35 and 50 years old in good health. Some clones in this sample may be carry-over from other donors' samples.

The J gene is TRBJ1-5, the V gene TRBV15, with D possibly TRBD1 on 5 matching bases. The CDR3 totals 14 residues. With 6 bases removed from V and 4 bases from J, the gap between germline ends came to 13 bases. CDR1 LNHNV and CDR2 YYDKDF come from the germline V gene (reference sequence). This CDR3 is CATRPDGGNQPQHF. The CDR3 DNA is TGTGCCACCAGGCCGGATGGGGGGAATCAGCCCCAGCATTTT.

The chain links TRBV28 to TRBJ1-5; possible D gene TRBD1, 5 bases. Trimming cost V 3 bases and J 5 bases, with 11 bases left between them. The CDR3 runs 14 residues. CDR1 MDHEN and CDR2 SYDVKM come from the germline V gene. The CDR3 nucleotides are TGTGCCAGCAGTTTTCGGGGGGTCTATCAGCCCCAGCATTTT. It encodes CASSFRGVYQPQHF.

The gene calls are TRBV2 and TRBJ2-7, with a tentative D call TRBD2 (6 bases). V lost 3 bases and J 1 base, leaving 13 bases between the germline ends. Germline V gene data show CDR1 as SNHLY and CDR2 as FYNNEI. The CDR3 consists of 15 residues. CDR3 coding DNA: TGTGCCAGCAGTGATGGGGGGACTTCTTCCTACGAGCAGTACTTC. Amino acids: CASSDGGTSSYEQYF. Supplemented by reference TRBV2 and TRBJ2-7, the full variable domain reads EPEVTQTPSHQVTQMGQEVILRCVPISNHLYFYWYRQILGQKVEFLVSFYNNEISEKSEIFDDQFSVERPDGSNFTLKIRSTKLEDSAMYFCASSDGGTSSYEQYFGPGTRLTVT.

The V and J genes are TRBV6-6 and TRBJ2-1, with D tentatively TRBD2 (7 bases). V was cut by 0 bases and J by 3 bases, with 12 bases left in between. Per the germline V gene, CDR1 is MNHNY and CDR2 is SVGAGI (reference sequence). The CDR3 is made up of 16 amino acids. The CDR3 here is CASSYSRGGDYNEQFF. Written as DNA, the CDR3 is TGTGCCAGCAGTTACTCGAGGGGGGGCGACTACAATGAGCAGTTCTTC.

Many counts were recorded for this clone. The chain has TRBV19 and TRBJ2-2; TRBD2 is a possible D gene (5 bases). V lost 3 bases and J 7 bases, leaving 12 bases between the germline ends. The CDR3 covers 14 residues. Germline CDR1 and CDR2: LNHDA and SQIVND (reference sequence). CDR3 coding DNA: TGTGCCAGTAGTATGTTTCTAGGGAGCGGGGAGCTGTTTTTT. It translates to CASSMFLGSGELFF.

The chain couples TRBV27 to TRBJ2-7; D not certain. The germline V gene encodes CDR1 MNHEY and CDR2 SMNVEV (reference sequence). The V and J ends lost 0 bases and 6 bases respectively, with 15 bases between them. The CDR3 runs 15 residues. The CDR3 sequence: CASSLSSSAPLEQYF. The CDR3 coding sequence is TGTGCCAGCAGTTTATCTTCCAGCGCACCCCTCGAGCAGTACTTC.

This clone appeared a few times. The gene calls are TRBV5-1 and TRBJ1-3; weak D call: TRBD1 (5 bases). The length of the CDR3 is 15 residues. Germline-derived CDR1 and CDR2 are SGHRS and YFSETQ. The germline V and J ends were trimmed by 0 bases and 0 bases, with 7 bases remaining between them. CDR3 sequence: CASSLAGTSGNTIYF. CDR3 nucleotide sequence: TGCGCCAGCAGCTTGGCAGGGACCTCTGGAAACACCATATATTTT.

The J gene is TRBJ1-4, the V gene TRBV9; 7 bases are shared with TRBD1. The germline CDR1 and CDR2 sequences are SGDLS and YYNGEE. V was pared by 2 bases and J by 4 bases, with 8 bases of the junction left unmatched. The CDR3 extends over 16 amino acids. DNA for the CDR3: TGTGCCAGCAGCGTGAGACCGGGACAGTTTAATGAAAAACTGTTTTTT. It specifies CASSVRPGQFNEKLFF.

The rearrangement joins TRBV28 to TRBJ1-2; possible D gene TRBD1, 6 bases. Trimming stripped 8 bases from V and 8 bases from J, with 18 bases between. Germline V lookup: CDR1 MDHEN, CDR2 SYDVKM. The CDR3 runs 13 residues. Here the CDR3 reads CASHAGVVEGYTF. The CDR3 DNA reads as TGTGCCAGCCACGCAGGGGTTGTTGAAGGCTACACCTTC.

The CDR3 DNA is TGCGCCAGCAGCTTGCCTAGCGAAGAGACCCAGTACTTC. Amino acids: CASSLPSEETQYF. The V and J genes are TRBV5-1 and TRBJ2-5; D is possibly TRBD2 (6 bases). The germline CDR1 and CDR2 sequences are SGHRS and YFSETQ. The germline V and J ends were trimmed by 1 base and 3 bases, with 7 bases remaining between them. The CDR3 loop spans 13 amino acids.

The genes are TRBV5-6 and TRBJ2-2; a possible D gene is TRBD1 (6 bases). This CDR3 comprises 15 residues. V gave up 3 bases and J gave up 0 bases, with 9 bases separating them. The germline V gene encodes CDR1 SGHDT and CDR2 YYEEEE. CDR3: CASSSQGPNTGELFF. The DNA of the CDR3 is TGTGCCAGCAGCTCACAGGGTCCGAACACCGGGGAGCTGTTTTTT.

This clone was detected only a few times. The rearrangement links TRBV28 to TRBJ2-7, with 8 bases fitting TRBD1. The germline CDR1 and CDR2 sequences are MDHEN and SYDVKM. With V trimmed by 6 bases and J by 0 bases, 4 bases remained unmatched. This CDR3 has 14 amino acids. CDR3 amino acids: CASRRQGSSYEQYF. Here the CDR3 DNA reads TGTGCCAGCAGACGACAGGGGAGCTCCTACGAGCAGTACTTC.

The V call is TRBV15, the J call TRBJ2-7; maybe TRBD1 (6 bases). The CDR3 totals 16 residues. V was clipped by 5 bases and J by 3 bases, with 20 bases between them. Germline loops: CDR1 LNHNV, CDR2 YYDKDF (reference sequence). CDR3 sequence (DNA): TGTGCCACCAGCCCTCTTGGGGGACATATCAACTACGAGCAGTACTTC. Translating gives CATSPLGGHINYEQYF.

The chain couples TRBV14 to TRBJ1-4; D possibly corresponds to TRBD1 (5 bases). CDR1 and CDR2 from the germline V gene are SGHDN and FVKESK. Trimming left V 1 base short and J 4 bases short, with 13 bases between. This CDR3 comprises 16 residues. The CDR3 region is CASSQGGLGRNEKLFF. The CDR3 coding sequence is TGTGCCAGCAGCCAAGGGGGGTTAGGCCGTAATGAAAAACTGTTTTTT.

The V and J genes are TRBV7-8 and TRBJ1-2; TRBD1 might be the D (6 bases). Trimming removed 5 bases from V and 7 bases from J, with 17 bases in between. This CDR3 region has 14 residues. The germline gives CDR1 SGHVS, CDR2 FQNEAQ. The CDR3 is CASSLLDSVFGYTF. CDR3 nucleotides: TGTGCCAGCAGCCTCCTGGACAGCGTTTTTGGCTACACCTTC.

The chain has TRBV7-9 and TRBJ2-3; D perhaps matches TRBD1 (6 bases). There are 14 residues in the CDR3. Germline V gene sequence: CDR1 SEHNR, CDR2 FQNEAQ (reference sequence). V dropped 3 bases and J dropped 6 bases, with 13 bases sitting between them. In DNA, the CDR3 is TGTGCCAGCAGCTTTGGCCAGGGGACGGATACGCAGTATTTT. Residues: CASSFGQGTDTQYF. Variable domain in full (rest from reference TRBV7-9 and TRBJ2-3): DTGVSQNPRHKITKRGQNVTFRCDPISEHNRLYWYRQTLGQGPEFLTYFQNEAQLEKSRLLSDRFSAERPKGSFSTLEIQRTEQGDSAMYLCASSFGQGTDTQYFGPGTRLTVL.

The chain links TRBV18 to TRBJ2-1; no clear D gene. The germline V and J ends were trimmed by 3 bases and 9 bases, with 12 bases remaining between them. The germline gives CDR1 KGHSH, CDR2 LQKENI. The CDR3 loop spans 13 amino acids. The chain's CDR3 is CASSPEIWFEQFF. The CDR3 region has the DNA TGTGCCAGCTCACCGGAGATTTGGTTTGAGCAGTTCTTC.

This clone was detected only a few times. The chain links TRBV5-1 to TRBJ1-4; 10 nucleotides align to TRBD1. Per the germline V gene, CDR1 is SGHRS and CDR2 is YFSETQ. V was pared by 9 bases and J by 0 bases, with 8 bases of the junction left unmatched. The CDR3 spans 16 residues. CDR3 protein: CATRSGTGATNEKLFF. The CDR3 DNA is TGCGCCACCCGATCCGGGACAGGGGCAACTAATGAAAAACTGTTTTTT.

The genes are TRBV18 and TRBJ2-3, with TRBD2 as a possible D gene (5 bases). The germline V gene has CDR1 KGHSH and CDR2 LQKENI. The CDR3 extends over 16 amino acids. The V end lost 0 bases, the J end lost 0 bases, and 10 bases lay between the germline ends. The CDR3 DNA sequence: TGTGCCAGCTCACCACCTTCTAGCCTAAGCACAGATACGCAGTATTTT. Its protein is CASSPPSSLSTDTQYF.